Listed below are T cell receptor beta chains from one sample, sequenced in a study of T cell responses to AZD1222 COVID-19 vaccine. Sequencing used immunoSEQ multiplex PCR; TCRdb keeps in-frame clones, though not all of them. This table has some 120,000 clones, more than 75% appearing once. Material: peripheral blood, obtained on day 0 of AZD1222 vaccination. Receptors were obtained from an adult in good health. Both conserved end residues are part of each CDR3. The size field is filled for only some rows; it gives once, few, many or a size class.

CASSQVVAGWDEQFF	-	TRBV4-2	TRBJ2-1
CASSRGTGDPYEQYF	-	TRBV18	TRBJ2-7
CASSPGVANYGYTF	-	TRBV28	TRBJ1-2
CATSEAQGRYEQYF	-	TRBV24-1	TRBJ2-7
CASILTGGNYEQYF	-	TRBV6-5	TRBJ2-7
CSVTSVGQETQYF	-	TRBV29-1	TRBJ2-5
CASSYSVQPQHF	once	TRBV2	TRBJ1-5
CASSIGGPPSWQYF	-	TRBV19	TRBJ2-7
CASSYGRHEQYF	-	TRBV6-6	TRBJ2-7
CASNSLGTAYNEQFF	-	TRBV27	TRBJ2-1
CASSLEVAGRHNEQFF	once	TRBV7-9	TRBJ2-1
CASSDPGQGEDEQYF	-	TRBV10-2	TRBJ2-7
CASRRDSNYGYTF	-	TRBV27	TRBJ1-2
CASSLGLGALSYEQYF	few	TRBV13	TRBJ2-7
CASSLPGGHEQYF	few	TRBV5-4	TRBJ2-7
CATSDLGTSNEQFF	-	TRBV24-1	TRBJ2-1
CAGTRDYNNEQFF	-	TRBV6-6	TRBJ2-1
CASSYSSGVGTYEQFF	-	TRBV6-6	TRBJ2-1
CASSLGLAGGGDTQYF	once	TRBV7-9	TRBJ2-3
CATSDLQAGENEQFF	once	TRBV24-1	TRBJ2-1
CASSLAGSAREQFF	-	TRBV5-1	TRBJ2-1
CAWSAGGLSGGELFF	few	TRBV30	TRBJ2-2
CASGGPYEQYF	once	TRBV6-5	TRBJ2-7
CASSIGAGGDVDTQYF	-	TRBV13	TRBJ2-3
CATSDYPAEAFF	-	TRBV24-1	TRBJ1-1
CASAPERERFWVKNIQYF	-	TRBV27	TRBJ2-4
CASSVDRGHYEQYF	-	TRBV7-2	TRBJ2-7
CASSSEFLADSPLHF	-	TRBV6-6	TRBJ1-6
CASSSLAGASYNEQFF	-	TRBV5-4	TRBJ2-1
CSAKSGMGAFF	-	TRBV20-1	TRBJ1-1
CAWSKGGSNTGELFF	few	TRBV30	TRBJ2-2
CASIPPGGSGYEQYF	-	TRBV28	TRBJ2-7
CASSPGVGWRDQETQYF	-	TRBV7-2	TRBJ2-5
CASSLADNGYTF	-	TRBV5-1	TRBJ1-2
CASSLDGPGLISYNEQFF	-	TRBV5-6	TRBJ2-1